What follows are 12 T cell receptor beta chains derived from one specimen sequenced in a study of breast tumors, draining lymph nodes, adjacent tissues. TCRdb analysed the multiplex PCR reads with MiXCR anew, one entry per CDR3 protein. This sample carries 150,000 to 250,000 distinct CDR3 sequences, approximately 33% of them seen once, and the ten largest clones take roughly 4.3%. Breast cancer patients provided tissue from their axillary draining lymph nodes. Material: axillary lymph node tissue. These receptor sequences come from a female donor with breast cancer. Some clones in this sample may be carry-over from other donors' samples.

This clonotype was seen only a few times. This CDR3 is CASSPAAGHNEQFF. For the CDR3, the DNA is TGTGCCAGCTCACCAGCTGCAGGGCACAATGAGCAGTTCTTC. J is TRBJ2-1 and V is TRBV18; possible D gene TRBD1, 5 bases. This CDR3 contains 14 residues. The germline V gene encodes CDR1 KGHSH and CDR2 LQKENI. V was clipped by 2 bases and J by 5 bases, with 10 bases between them.

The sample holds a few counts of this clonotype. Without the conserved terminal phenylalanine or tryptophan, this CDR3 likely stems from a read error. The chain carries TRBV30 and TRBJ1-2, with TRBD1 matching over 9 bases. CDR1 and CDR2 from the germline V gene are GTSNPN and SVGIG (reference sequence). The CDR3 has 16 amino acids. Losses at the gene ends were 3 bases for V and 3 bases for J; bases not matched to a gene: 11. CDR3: CAWRKVQGAHHYGYTS. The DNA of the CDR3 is TGTGCCTGGAGAAAAGTACAGGGGGCACACCACTATGGCTACACCTCC.

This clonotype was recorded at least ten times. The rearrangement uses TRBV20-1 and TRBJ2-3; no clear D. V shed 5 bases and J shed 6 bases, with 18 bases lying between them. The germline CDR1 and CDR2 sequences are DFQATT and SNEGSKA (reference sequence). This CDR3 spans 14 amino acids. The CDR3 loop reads CSASGGSPTDTQYF. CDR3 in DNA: TGCAGTGCTTCCGGCGGCTCCCCCACCGATACGCAGTATTTT.

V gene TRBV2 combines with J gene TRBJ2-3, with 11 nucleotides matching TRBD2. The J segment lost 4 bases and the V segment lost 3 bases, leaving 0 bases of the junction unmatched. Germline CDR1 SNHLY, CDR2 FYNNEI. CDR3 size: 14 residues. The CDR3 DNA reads TGTGCCAGCAGTGATAGCGGGGGGGCAGATACGCAGTATTTT. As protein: CASSDSGGADTQYF. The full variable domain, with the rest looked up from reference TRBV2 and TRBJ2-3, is EPEVTQTPSHQVTQMGQEVILRCVPISNHLYFYWYRQILGQKVEFLVSFYNNEISEKSEIFDDQFSVERPDGSNFTLKIRSTKLEDSAMYFCASSDSGGADTQYFGPGTRLTVL.

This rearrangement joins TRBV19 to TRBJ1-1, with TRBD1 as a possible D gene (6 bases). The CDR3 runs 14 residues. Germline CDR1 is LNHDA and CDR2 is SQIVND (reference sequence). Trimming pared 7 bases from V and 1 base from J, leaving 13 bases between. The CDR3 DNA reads TGTGCCAGTATCCAAAGGGGGAGGAACACTGAAGCTTTCTTT. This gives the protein CASIQRGRNTEAFF.

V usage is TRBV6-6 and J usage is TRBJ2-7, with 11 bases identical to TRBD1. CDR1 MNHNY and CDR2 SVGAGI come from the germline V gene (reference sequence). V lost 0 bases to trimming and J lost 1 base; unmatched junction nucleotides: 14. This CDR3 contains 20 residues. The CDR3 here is CASSYSKGTGGLFSSYEQYF. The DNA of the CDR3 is TGTGCCAGCAGTTACTCGAAGGGGACAGGGGGGTTATTTAGTTCCTACGAGCAGTACTTC.

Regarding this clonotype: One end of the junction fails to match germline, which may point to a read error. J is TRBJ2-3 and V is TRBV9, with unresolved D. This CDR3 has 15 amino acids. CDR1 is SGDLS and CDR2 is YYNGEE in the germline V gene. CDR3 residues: CAGSVGTTGTDTQYF. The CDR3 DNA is TGTGCCGGCAGCGTAGGTACTACCGGCACAGATACGCAGTATTTT.

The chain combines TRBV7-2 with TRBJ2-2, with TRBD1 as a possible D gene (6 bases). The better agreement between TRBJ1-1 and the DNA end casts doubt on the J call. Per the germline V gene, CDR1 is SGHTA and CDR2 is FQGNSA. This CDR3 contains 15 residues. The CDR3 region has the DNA TGTGCCAGCAGCTCCGGGGTAGGGGGGCCCACTGAAGCTTTCTTT. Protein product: CASSSGVGGPTEAFF.

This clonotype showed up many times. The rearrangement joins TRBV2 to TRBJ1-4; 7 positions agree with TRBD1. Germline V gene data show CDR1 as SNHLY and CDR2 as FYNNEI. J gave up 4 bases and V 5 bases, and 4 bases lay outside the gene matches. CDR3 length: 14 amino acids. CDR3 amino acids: CASSRQGYNEKLFF. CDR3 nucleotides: TGTGCCAGCAGTAGACAGGGTTATAATGAAAAACTGTTTTTT.

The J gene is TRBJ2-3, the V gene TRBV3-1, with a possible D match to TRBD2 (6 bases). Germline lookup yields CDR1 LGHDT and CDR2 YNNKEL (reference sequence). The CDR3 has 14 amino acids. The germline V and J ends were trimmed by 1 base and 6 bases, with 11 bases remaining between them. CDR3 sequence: CASSQGAGGDTQYF. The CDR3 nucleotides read TGTGCCAGCAGCCAAGGGGCTGGGGGGGATACGCAGTATTTT.

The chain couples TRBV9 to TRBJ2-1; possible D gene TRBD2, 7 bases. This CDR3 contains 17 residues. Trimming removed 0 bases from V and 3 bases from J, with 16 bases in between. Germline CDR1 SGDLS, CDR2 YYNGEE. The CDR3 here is CASSVAPGGYGYNEQFF. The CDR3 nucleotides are TGTGCCAGCAGCGTAGCTCCGGGGGGCTATGGCTACAATGAGCAGTTCTTC.

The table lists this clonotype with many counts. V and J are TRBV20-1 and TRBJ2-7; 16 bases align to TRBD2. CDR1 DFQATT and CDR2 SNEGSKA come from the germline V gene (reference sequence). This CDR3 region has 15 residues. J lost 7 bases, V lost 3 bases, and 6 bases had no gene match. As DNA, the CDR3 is TGCAGTGCTAGGTCCGGGACTAGCGGGAGGGTTGAGCAGTACTTC. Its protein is CSARSGTSGRVEQYF.